A single sample is the source of the 24 T cell receptor beta chains below, sequenced in a study of cytomegalovirus exposure and HLA in healthy donors. The PCR contained 60 Vbeta and 13 Jbeta primers. The assay was immunoSEQ multiplex PCR, and TCRdb's table has in-frame clones only and misses some. Seen here are under 200,000 clones, around 79% observed once, and the top ten hold approximately 0.39%. Input material: PBMCs. The receptors were sampled from a male donor in good health and CMV-seropositive.

The gene calls are TRBV7-2 and TRBJ1-2, with 9 bases fitting TRBD1. Unmatched junction bases numbered 12, after V lost 5 bases and J lost 8 bases. The CDR3 totals 15 residues. The germline V gene encodes CDR1 SGHTA and CDR2 FQGNSA. CDR3 residues: CASSPPNDRGLGYTF. Here the CDR3 DNA reads TGTGCCAGCAGCCCACCGAATGACAGGGGGTTGGGCTACACCTTC.

The rearrangement joins TRBV11-3 to TRBJ2-1; the match to TRBD1 covers 7 bases. J lost 6 bases, V lost 5 bases, and 10 bases had no gene match. Germline CDR1 and CDR2: SGHNT and YENEEA. This CDR3 has 15 residues. DNA of the CDR3: TGTGCCAGCAGCCCGACAGGGAGTATACCCAATGAGCAGTTCTTC. Amino acids: CASSPTGSIPNEQFF.

This clone was counted only a few times. The genes are TRBV7-9 and TRBJ2-7, with 8 bases fitting TRBD2. V lost 2 bases, J lost 7 bases, and 1 base stayed unmatched. The germline V gene has CDR1 SEHNR and CDR2 FQNEAQ (reference sequence). The CDR3 sequence is 12 residues long. The CDR3 nucleotides read TGTGCCAGCAGCTTACGGGGGGGGGAGCAGTACTTC. Protein: CASSLRGGEQYF.

The chain combines TRBV7-2 with TRBJ2-7, with 11 bases fitting TRBD2. Germline lookup yields CDR1 SGHTA and CDR2 FQGNSA. V lost 5 bases, J lost 1 base, and 4 bases stayed unmatched. This CDR3 has 15 amino acids. The CDR3 DNA sequence: TGTGCCAGCAGCCTGTCTAGCGGGGGGTCCTACGAGCAGTACTTC. Its translation is CASSLSSGGSYEQYF.

The gene calls are TRBV10-2 and TRBJ1-1, with 11 bases fitting TRBD1. Germline V CDR1 and CDR2: WSHSY, SAAADI. The CDR3 is made up of 13 amino acids. Unmatched junction bases numbered 9, after V lost 11 bases and J lost 7 bases. The CDR3 DNA reads as TGCGCCTCCACACCGGGACAGGGGGTTGAAGCTTTCTTT. It translates to CASTPGQGVEAFF.

The CDR3 is CASSSTGPRDTEAFF. The CDR3 coding sequence is TGTGCCAGCAGCTCAACAGGGCCCAGAGACACTGAAGCTTTCTTT. This chain joins TRBV11-3 and TRBJ1-1; tentatively, D is TRBD1 (6 bases). The germline V gene encodes CDR1 SGHNT and CDR2 YENEEA. The CDR3 totals 15 residues. Trimming removed 4 bases from V and 3 bases from J, with 15 bases in between. The full variable domain, in which reference TRBV11-3 and TRBJ1-1 provide the parts outside the CDR3, is EAGVVQSPRYKIIEKKQPVAFWCNPISGHNTLYWYLQNLGQGPELLIRYENEEAVDDSQLPKDRFSAERLKGVDSTLKIQPAELGDSAVYLCASSSTGPRDTEAFFGQGTRLTVV.

The chain links TRBV7-3 to TRBJ2-1, with 14 bases matching TRBD2. CDR3 size: 18 residues. Unmatched junction bases numbered 11, after V lost 2 bases and J lost 8 bases. The germline gives CDR1 SGHTA, CDR2 FQGTGA. CDR3 in DNA: TGTGCCAGCAGCTTATTCACCGGGACTAGCGGGAGAACGTATGAGCAGTTCTTC. It is translated as CASSLFTGTSGRTYEQFF.

CDR3 in amino acids: CASSLQGLELYYEQYF. Here the CDR3 DNA reads TGCGCCAGCAGCCTACAGGGTCTTGAATTGTACTACGAGCAGTACTTC. The rearrangement links TRBV5-1 to TRBJ2-7, with D tentatively TRBD1 (6 bases). The germline gives CDR1 SGHRS, CDR2 YFSETQ. Trimming stripped 4 bases from V and 3 bases from J, with 20 bases between. The CDR3 is made up of 16 amino acids.

The J gene is TRBJ2-5, the V gene TRBV6-5; D is uncertain. Matching the DNA end better, TRBJ2-7 makes the J call doubtful. This CDR3 has 11 amino acids. CDR1 is MNHEY and CDR2 is SVGAGI in the germline V gene. Here the CDR3 DNA reads TGTGCCAGCAGTTATTTGTACGAGCAGTACTTC. This gives the protein CASSYLYEQYF.

CDR3 sequence reads: CASSQGTGTSYTGQFF. DNA for the CDR3: TGTGCCAGCAGCCAAGGTACTGGGACTAGTTACACGGGGCAGTTCTTC. The chain links TRBV14 to TRBJ2-1; 8 bases map to TRBD2. This CDR3 is built from 16 residues. Germline V gene lookup returns CDR1 SGHDN and CDR2 FVKESK. V was clipped by 1 base and J by 12 bases; unmatched bases: 14.

V gene TRBV4-1 combines with J gene TRBJ2-7, with 9 bases aligning to TRBD2. Germline V lookup: CDR1 MGHRA, CDR2 YSYEKL. The CDR3 has 17 residues. The J segment lost 3 bases and the V segment lost 1 base, leaving 10 bases of the junction unmatched. CDR3 nucleotides: TGCGCCAGCAGCCAAGCCAGAGCGGGAGGTCGACGCTACGAGCAGTACTTC. As protein: CASSQARAGGRRYEQYF.

The chain has TRBV5-1 and TRBJ1-5; the D gene is possibly TRBD1 (6 bases). There are 15 residues in the CDR3. CDR1 SGHRS and CDR2 YFSETQ come from the germline V gene. Trimming removed 4 bases at V and 4 bases at J, with 15 bases between. This CDR3 reads CASSAGGGANQPQHF. Here the CDR3 DNA reads TGCGCCAGCAGCGCCGGTGGGGGGGCTAATCAGCCCCAGCATTTT.

This sequence joins TRBV27 and TRBJ1-6, with 10 bases matching TRBD1. Trimming took 10 bases from V and 9 from J; bases not matched to a gene: 18. Per germline, CDR1 MNHEY and CDR2 SMNVEV (reference sequence). This CDR3 contains 17 residues. CDR3 loop: CATTGTGDPILASPLHF. In DNA, the CDR3 is TGTGCCACCACCGGGACAGGGGATCCCATTTTGGCTTCACCCCTCCACTTT.

The chain employs TRBV27 and TRBJ2-1; D gene unclear. The germline V gene encodes CDR1 MNHEY and CDR2 SMNVEV (reference sequence). Deletions cut 3 bases from V and 8 bases from J, with 14 bases between. The CDR3 loop spans 14 amino acids. CDR3 sequence reads: CASSFEPLGYEQFF. In DNA, the CDR3 is TGTGCCAGCAGTTTTGAGCCTCTAGGCTATGAGCAGTTCTTC.

This sequence joins TRBV7-2 and TRBJ1-4; D may be TRBD1 (6 bases). Trimming stripped 6 bases from V and 7 bases from J, with 18 bases between. The CDR3 totals 15 residues. Germline values: CDR1 SGHTA, CDR2 FQGNSA. CDR3 region: CASSPASGDPEKLFF. In DNA form, the CDR3 reads TGTGCCAGCAGTCCGGCTTCAGGGGACCCTGAAAAACTGTTTTTT.

This chain uses TRBV28 with TRBJ2-7; 9 positions agree with TRBD1. V was pared by 9 bases and J by 6 bases, with 9 bases of the junction left unmatched. The CDR3 contains 13 residues. Germline values: CDR1 MDHEN, CDR2 SYDVKM. The CDR3 region has the DNA TGTGCCAGTCGACAGGGGGGGGTACGCGAGCAGTACTTC. Translation: CASRQGGVREQYF.

CDR3 protein: CASSHGQAYSPLHF. CDR3 nucleotides: TGTGCCAGCAGTCACGGACAGGCCTATTCACCCCTCCACTTT. This sequence joins TRBV7-2 and TRBJ1-6; 7 bases are a match to TRBD1. The CDR3 covers 14 residues. Losses at the gene ends were 6 bases for V and 8 bases for J; bases not matched to a gene: 7. Germline-derived CDR1 and CDR2 are SGHTA and FQGNSA.

This clone was counted a single time. The chain combines TRBV5-1 with TRBJ2-2; 10 bases line up with TRBD1. V was pared by 0 bases and J by 7 bases, with 3 bases of the junction left unmatched. The CDR3 loop spans 15 amino acids. CDR1 SGHRS and CDR2 YFSETQ come from the germline V gene. CDR3 DNA sequence: TGCGCCAGCAGCTTGGGGGACAGGGGATTCGGGGAGCTGTTTTTT. Its protein product is CASSLGDRGFGELFF.

This clone was detected once. The V gene is TRBV9, the J gene TRBJ2-7; D is undetermined. V was trimmed by 4 bases and J by 3 bases, leaving 17 bases between them. Looked up from germline, CDR1 is SGDLS and CDR2 is YYNGEE. This CDR3 contains 15 residues. CDR3 coding DNA: TGTGCCAGCAGCCCTTCCCACAACCCGATCTACGAGCAGTACTTC. It encodes CASSPSHNPIYEQYF.

This clone has a single count. J is TRBJ2-1 and V is TRBV15; 10 nucleotides align to TRBD1. In germline, CDR1 is LNHNV, CDR2 YYDKDF (reference sequence). V gave up 3 bases and J gave up 3 bases; unmatched junction bases: 5. The CDR3 is 16 amino acids. The CDR3 nucleotides are TGTGCCACCAGCAGGGACAGGGGGACGATCTACAATGAGCAGTTCTTC. It yields the protein CATSRDRGTIYNEQFF.

This clone was observed a few times. The chain is built from TRBV11-2 and TRBJ2-5, with TRBD1 matching 7 bases. The junction had 5 bases not matched to a gene; V was cut back by 4 bases and J by 3 bases. Germline V gene sequence: CDR1 SGHAT, CDR2 FQNNGV. The CDR3 contains 14 residues. The CDR3 sequence is CASSWGQIKETQYF. The CDR3 DNA follows: TGTGCCAGCAGCTGGGGACAGATAAAAGAGACCCAGTACTTC.

The chain carries TRBV28 and TRBJ2-3; 9 nucleotides agree with TRBD2. Germline CDR1 and CDR2: MDHEN and SYDVKM. The CDR3 spans 15 residues. Losses at the gene ends were 7 bases for V and 4 bases for J; bases not matched to a gene: 9. The CDR3 protein is CASTLSGGGPDTQYF. The CDR3, as DNA: TGTGCCAGCACCCTTAGCGGGGGAGGCCCAGATACGCAGTATTTT.

This chain links TRBV7-2 with TRBJ2-2; no firm D call. Per the germline V gene, CDR1 is SGHTA and CDR2 is FQGNSA. The CDR3 runs to 12 residues. The V end lost 7 bases, the J end lost 6 bases, and 9 bases lay between the germline ends. For the CDR3, the DNA is TGTGCCAGCACTTTCCAGGCCGGGGAGCTGTTTTTT. Translating gives CASTFQAGELFF.

This clone was seen only a few times. The V and J genes are TRBV18 and TRBJ2-2, with D hard to call. The CDR3 is 13 amino acids. V was trimmed by 5 bases and J by 4 bases, leaving 8 bases between them. Per the germline V gene, CDR1 is KGHSH and CDR2 is LQKENI. The CDR3 reads CASSSNPTGELFF. CDR3 nucleotide sequence: TGTGCCAGCTCATCTAACCCCACCGGGGAGCTGTTTTTT.